The entry below gives a single T cell receptor (beta chain) sequence along with its context. What it recognizes is unknown. The sample originates from a study of cytomegalovirus exposure and HLA in healthy donors. Overall study findings and caveats: Most of the CMV-associated TCR beta chains (in a later analysis) appeared to be HLA-restricted. CMV serostatus stood as the only immune exposure information on hand.

This PCR relied on a set of 60 Vbeta primers and 13 Jbeta primers. Sequencing used immunoSEQ multiplex PCR; TCRdb keeps in-frame clones, though not all of them. Among approximately 180,000 clones listed, roughly 79% were seen once. The CDR3 consists of 15 residues. Germline-derived CDR1 and CDR2 are SGHDT and YYEEEE. Deletions cut 0 bases from V and 7 bases from J, with 17 bases between. This clonotype was sampled from a man aged 35-49 years in good health and CMV-seropositive. The rearrangement joins TRBV5-6 to TRBJ2-7, with a possible D match to TRBD1 (5 bases). Sequences were obtained from PBMCs. The CDR3 DNA reads TGTGCCAGCAGCTTGGAAGCATCTGGGGCTTTTGAGCAGTACTTC. Its protein product is CASSLEASGAFEQYF.